This is a list of T cell receptor beta chains from one sample in a study of beta chain features in type 1 diabetes. This table comes from immunoSEQ multiplex PCR, and its TCRdb copy is limited to in-frame clones, with some not included. Among a few hundred thousand clones listed, around 13% were seen once. Sequenced material: naive CD4+ T cells from blood. The source of these receptors is a man younger than 45 with type 1 diabetes. Each CDR3 is given with its conserved first and last residue. The D gene is left open where the match is weak. A row's size may be missing; if present it is once, few, many or a size class.

d_gene: .
abundance: few
j_gene: TRBJ1-6
v_gene: TRBV6-5
CDR3aa: CAVQGNNSPLHF
CDR3nt: TGTGCCGTACAGGGAAATAATTCACCCCTCCACTTT

d_gene: .
abundance: .
j_gene: TRBJ2-5
v_gene: TRBV9
CDR3aa: CASSVGSRGETQYF
CDR3nt: TGTGCCAGCAGCGTAGGCAGCCGGGGGGAGACCCAGTACTTC

d_gene: TRBD1
abundance: .
j_gene: TRBJ1-5
v_gene: TRBV10-3
CDR3aa: CAISDPGGDQPQHF
CDR3nt: TGTGCCATCAGTGACCCAGGGGGAGATCAGCCCCAGCATTTT

d_gene: .
abundance: few
j_gene: TRBJ2-7
v_gene: TRBV6-6
CDR3aa: CASSFGLVEQYF
CDR3nt: TGTGCCAGCAGTTTCGGTCTGGTCGAGCAGTACTTC

d_gene: .
abundance: .
j_gene: TRBJ1-5
v_gene: TRBV4-1
CDR3aa: CASSHRQVNQPQHF
CDR3nt: TGCGCCAGCAGCCACCGACAGGTCAATCAGCCCCAGCATTTT

d_gene: .
abundance: .
j_gene: TRBJ2-1
v_gene: TRBV5-1
CDR3aa: CASSLGEQVNEQFF
CDR3nt: TGCGCCAGCAGCTTGGGTGAGCAGGTCAATGAGCAGTTCTTC

d_gene: .
abundance: few
j_gene: TRBJ2-3
v_gene: TRBV5-4
CDR3aa: CASSLGGAGTDTQYF
CDR3nt: TGTGCCAGCAGCCTTGGGGGGGCCGGCACAGATACGCAGTATTTT

d_gene: TRBD2
abundance: few
j_gene: TRBJ2-1
v_gene: TRBV5-1
CDR3aa: CASSLEREGRNEQFF
CDR3nt: TGCGCCAGCAGCTTGGAACGGGAGGGCCGAAATGAGCAGTTCTTC

d_gene: .
abundance: .
j_gene: TRBJ2-1
v_gene: TRBV9
CDR3aa: CASSHAVHNEQFF
CDR3nt: TGTGCCAGCAGCCACGCAGTCCACAATGAGCAGTTCTTC

d_gene: .
abundance: .
j_gene: TRBJ2-6
v_gene: TRBV6-6
CDR3aa: CASSYEGSGANVLTF
CDR3nt: TGTGCCAGCAGTTACGAGGGCTCTGGGGCCAACGTCCTGACTTTC

d_gene: TRBD2
abundance: few
j_gene: TRBJ2-5
v_gene: TRBV19
CDR3aa: CASRNSGGAHETQYF
CDR3nt: TGTGCCAGTAGAAATAGCGGGGGGGCACACGAGACCCAGTACTTC

d_gene: .
abundance: few
j_gene: TRBJ2-1
v_gene: TRBV30
CDR3aa: CAGTTDSYNEQFF
CDR3nt: TGTGCCGGGACCACGGACAGTTACAATGAGCAGTTCTTC

d_gene: .
abundance: .
j_gene: TRBJ2-1
v_gene: TRBV18
CDR3aa: CASLGSLPQGDEQFF
CDR3nt: TGTGCCAGCTTAGGGTCTCTGCCTCAAGGGGATGAGCAGTTCTTC

d_gene: TRBD1
abundance: few
j_gene: TRBJ1-4
v_gene: TRBV2
CDR3aa: CASRPGQGVEKLFF
CDR3nt: TGTGCCAGCAGGCCCGGACAGGGAGTTGAAAAACTGTTTTTT

d_gene: .
abundance: .
j_gene: TRBJ2-3
v_gene: TRBV29-1
CDR3aa: CSVDTRGTDTQYF
CDR3nt: TGCAGCGTTGATACTAGAGGTACAGATACGCAGTATTTT

d_gene: TRBD1
abundance: few
j_gene: TRBJ2-3
v_gene: TRBV5-1
CDR3aa: CASSGTGDARTDTQYF
CDR3nt: TGCGCCAGCAGCGGAACAGGGGATGCACGCACAGATACGCAGTATTTT

d_gene: .
abundance: .
j_gene: TRBJ1-5
v_gene: TRBV19
CDR3aa: CASSIQGSNQPQHF
CDR3nt: TGTGCCAGTAGTATTCAGGGCAGCAATCAGCCCCAGCATTTT

d_gene: TRBD1
abundance: .
j_gene: TRBJ2-5
v_gene: TRBV18
CDR3aa: CASSPPGQDQETQYF
CDR3nt: TGTGCCAGCTCACCACCGGGACAGGACCAAGAGACCCAGTACTTC

d_gene: TRBD1
abundance: .
j_gene: TRBJ1-1
v_gene: TRBV7-8
CDR3aa: CASHTGQGAETEAFF
CDR3nt: TGTGCCAGCCATACGGGACAGGGGGCTGAAACTGAAGCTTTCTTT

d_gene: .
abundance: few
j_gene: TRBJ2-7
v_gene: TRBV29-1
CDR3aa: CSVGGLFREQYF
CDR3nt: TGCAGCGTGGGGGGACTTTTTAGGGAGCAGTACTTC

d_gene: .
abundance: few
j_gene: TRBJ2-6
v_gene: TRBV5-4
CDR3aa: CASSPTGGAGANVLTF
CDR3nt: TGTGCCAGCAGCCCCACCGGCGGGGCTGGGGCCAACGTCCTGACTTTC

d_gene: .
abundance: few
j_gene: TRBJ2-5
v_gene: TRBV5-1
CDR3aa: CASSPRLGKTQYF
CDR3nt: TGCGCCAGCAGTCCGCGACTAGGGAAGACCCAGTACTTC

d_gene: TRBD1
abundance: .
j_gene: TRBJ2-7
v_gene: TRBV7-8
CDR3aa: CASSISGTGGLTYEQYF
CDR3nt: TGTGCCAGCAGCATATCCGGGACAGGGGGGCTTACCTACGAGCAGTACTTC

d_gene: .
abundance: few
j_gene: TRBJ2-2
v_gene: TRBV19
CDR3aa: CASSEGDGELFF
CDR3nt: TGTGCCAGTAGCGAGGGGGACGGGGAGCTGTTTTTT

d_gene: .
abundance: few
j_gene: TRBJ2-5
v_gene: TRBV6-1
CDR3aa: CASSAREALETQYF
CDR3nt: TGTGCCAGCAGTGCCAGGGAAGCCCTAGAGACCCAGTACTTC

d_gene: TRBD1
abundance: few
j_gene: TRBJ1-1
v_gene: TRBV4-1
CDR3aa: CASSQPQGALGGTEAFF
CDR3nt: TGCGCCAGCAGCCAACCGCAGGGGGCCCTCGGGGGCACTGAAGCTTTCTTT

d_gene: TRBD1
abundance: .
j_gene: TRBJ2-5
v_gene: TRBV10-3
CDR3aa: CATHQGAEETQYF
CDR3nt: TGTGCCACTCATCAGGGGGCCGAAGAGACCCAGTACTTC

d_gene: .
abundance: .
j_gene: TRBJ1-6
v_gene: TRBV9
CDR3aa: CASSVEQGSNSPLHF
CDR3nt: TGTGCCAGCAGCGTAGAGCAGGGGTCGAACTCACCCCTCCACTTT

d_gene: .
abundance: .
j_gene: TRBJ1-2
v_gene: TRBV7-9
CDR3aa: CASSRETFRDF
CDR3nt: TGTGCCAGCAGCCGCGAGACATTCCGGGACTTC

d_gene: .
abundance: few
j_gene: TRBJ1-2
v_gene: TRBV6-5
CDR3aa: CASSYLRTNNYGYTF
CDR3nt: TGTGCCAGCAGTTACTTACGGACAAATAACTATGGCTACACCTTC

d_gene: .
abundance: few
j_gene: TRBJ2-6
v_gene: TRBV4-2
CDR3aa: CASSQEHLPSGANVLTF
CDR3nt: TGTGCCAGCAGCCAAGAGCACCTACCATCTGGGGCCAACGTCCTGACTTTC

d_gene: TRBD1
abundance: few
j_gene: TRBJ1-5
v_gene: TRBV7-9
CDR3aa: CASSLGVGQGSQPQHF
CDR3nt: TGTGCCAGCAGCTTAGGGGTCGGACAGGGAAGCCAGCCCCAGCATTTT

d_gene: TRBD1
abundance: .
j_gene: TRBJ1-3
v_gene: TRBV29-1
CDR3aa: CSARLRDRNSGNTIYF
CDR3nt: TGCAGCGCCCGACTTCGGGACAGGAACTCTGGAAACACCATATATTTT

d_gene: TRBD2
abundance: .
j_gene: TRBJ2-1
v_gene: TRBV10-3
CDR3aa: CATTGTSGTNEQFF
CDR3nt: TGTGCCACCACCGGGACTAGCGGGACCAATGAGCAGTTCTTC

d_gene: .
abundance: few
j_gene: TRBJ1-5
v_gene: TRBV2
CDR3aa: CASSEIAGGNQPQHF
CDR3nt: TGTGCCAGCAGTGAAATAGCGGGAGGGAATCAGCCCCAGCATTTT

d_gene: .
abundance: few
j_gene: TRBJ1-5
v_gene: TRBV6-1
CDR3aa: CASSASADQPQHF
CDR3nt: TGTGCCAGCAGTGCAAGCGCCGATCAGCCCCAGCATTTT

d_gene: TRBD1
abundance: few
j_gene: TRBJ2-7
v_gene: TRBV5-6
CDR3aa: CASSFSVGQGVEQYF
CDR3nt: TGTGCCAGCAGCTTTTCCGTGGGACAGGGAGTCGAGCAGTACTTC

d_gene: .
abundance: .
j_gene: TRBJ2-7
v_gene: TRBV4-1
CDR3aa: CASSQVAGANYEQYF
CDR3nt: TGCGCCAGCAGCCAAGTCGCAGGGGCCAACTACGAGCAGTACTTC

d_gene: .
abundance: few
j_gene: TRBJ1-3
v_gene: TRBV25-1
CDR3aa: CASTLAEGNTIYF
CDR3nt: TGTGCCAGCACGTTAGCAGAGGGAAACACCATATATTTT

d_gene: .
abundance: .
j_gene: TRBJ2-7
v_gene: TRBV7-9
CDR3aa: CASSLGGLSYEQYF
CDR3nt: TGTGCCAGCAGCTTAGGGGGCCTCTCCTACGAGCAGTACTTC

d_gene: TRBD1
abundance: few
j_gene: TRBJ2-5
v_gene: TRBV5-1
CDR3aa: CASSRTGAIQETQYF
CDR3nt: TGCGCCAGCAGCCGTACAGGGGCTATTCAAGAGACCCAGTACTTC